A single sample is the source of the 17 T cell receptor beta chains below, sequenced in a study of CD8 T cells in ankylosing spondylitis. TCRdb recomputed calls from the 5' RACE reads with MiXCR, one row per CDR3 protein. The table records under 120,000 distinct CDR3 sequences, about 24% of them present only once. The sequencing input was synovial fluid, either unsorted or a sorted T cell fraction (not recorded which). All receptors come from a male donor with ankylosing spondylitis.

The table lists this clonotype with many counts. The chain joins TRBV6-1 to TRBJ1-1, with TRBD1 identical over 7 bases. The CDR3 loop spans 16 amino acids. With V trimmed by 3 bases and J by 4 bases, 11 bases remained unmatched. Germline CDR1 MNHNS, CDR2 SASEGT. In nucleotides, the CDR3 is TGTGCCAGCAGTGATCCACCGGGACAGTGGGGCACTGAAGCTTTCTTT. Its translation is CASSDPPGQWGTEAFF.

The rearrangement joins TRBV5-1 to TRBJ2-2, with 7 nucleotides matching TRBD1. With V trimmed by 2 bases and J by 4 bases, 2 bases remained unmatched. Germline V CDR1 and CDR2: SGHRS, YFSETQ. The CDR3 totals 14 residues. CDR3 protein: CASSFDRATGELFF. In DNA, the CDR3 is TGCGCCAGCAGCTTCGACAGGGCCACCGGGGAGCTGTTTTTT. Together with reference TRBV5-1 and TRBJ2-2, the CDR3 gives the full variable domain: KAGVTQTPRYLIKTRGQQVTLSCSPISGHRSVSWYQQTPGQGLQFLFEYFSETQRNKGNFPGRFSGRQFSNSRSEMNVSTLELGDSALYLCASSFDRATGELFFGEGSRLTVL.

V usage is TRBV24-1 and J usage is TRBJ2-3, with unresolved D. This CDR3 has 13 residues. V was shortened by 4 bases and J by 0 bases, with 4 bases between the two germline ends. The germline CDR1 and CDR2 sequences are KGHDR and SFDVKD. DNA for the CDR3: TGTGCCACCAGTGAGACAAGCACAGATACGCAGTATTTT. Translating it yields CATSETSTDTQYF.

There are a few counts of this clonotype. The chain recombines TRBV5-1 with TRBJ1-1; D is undetermined. The length of the CDR3 is 15 residues. The germline CDR1 and CDR2 sequences are SGHRS and YFSETQ. The V end was cut by 0 bases, the J end by 1 base, with 10 bases between. This chain's CDR3 is CASSLGWATNTEAFF. The DNA for the CDR3 is TGCGCCAGCAGCTTGGGGTGGGCCACGAACACTGAAGCTTTCTTT.

The chain joins TRBV12-3 or TRBV12-4 to TRBJ1-5, with 11 bases that match TRBD1. V shed 6 bases, J shed 3 bases, and the junction held 13 bases outside the gene matches. The CDR3 spans 18 residues. The CDR3 spells CASSKGYGTGGVNQPQHF. The DNA for the CDR3 is TGTGCCAGCAGCAAAGGATACGGGACAGGGGGGGTCAATCAGCCCCAGCATTTT.

The chain joins TRBV15 to TRBJ2-5, with 7 bases fitting TRBD1. The CDR3 length is 15 residues. CDR1 is LNHNV and CDR2 is YYDKDF in the germline V gene (reference sequence). The J segment lost 2 bases and the V segment lost 2 bases, leaving 5 bases of the junction unmatched. The CDR3 protein is CATSRKRQGQETQYF. In nucleotides, the CDR3 is TGTGCCACCAGCAGAAAACGACAGGGACAAGAGACCCAGTACTTC.

V gene TRBV18 combines with J gene TRBJ1-1; perhaps TRBD1 as D (6 bases). The CDR3 extends over 14 amino acids. Germline CDR1 reads KGHSH; CDR2 reads LQKENI. Trimming took 2 bases from V and 6 from J, leaving 13 bases between them. The CDR3 spells CASSPVPGAPEAFF. CDR3 nucleotides: TGTGCCAGCTCACCAGTCCCGGGGGCACCTGAAGCTTTCTTT.

The V gene is TRBV20-1, the J gene TRBJ2-7; 7 positions agree with TRBD1. This CDR3 spans 15 amino acids. Losses at the gene ends were 4 bases for V and 0 bases for J; bases not matched to a gene: 9. Germline V CDR1 and CDR2: DFQATT, SNEGSKA (reference sequence). This CDR3 reads CSANQGQPGSYEQYF. DNA of the CDR3: TGCAGTGCTAACCAGGGACAGCCCGGCTCCTACGAGCAGTACTTC.

This clonotype was seen more than once but under ten times. The chain links TRBV10-3 to TRBJ2-7; a weak D match, TRBD1 (6 bases). Germline values: CDR1 ENHRY, CDR2 SYGVKD. CDR3 size: 13 residues. The V end lost 9 bases, the J end lost 2 bases, and 14 bases lay between the germline ends. CDR3 bases: TGTGCCATAGCCCGGGACACAGCCTACGAGCAGTACTTC. Translation: CAIARDTAYEQYF.

The chain recombines TRBV11-2 with TRBJ2-7; 8 bases are a match to TRBD2. Losses at the gene ends were 2 bases for V and 2 bases for J; bases not matched to a gene: 8. The CDR3 contains 16 residues. Germline values: CDR1 SGHAT, CDR2 FQNNGV. The CDR3 region has the DNA TGTGCCAGCAGCTTATTCGCAGCGGGAGCGACCTACGAGCAGTACTTC. It encodes CASSLFAAGATYEQYF.

This clonotype was counted a few times. The chain joins TRBV10-3 to TRBJ1-1; D is undetermined. Germline CDR1 ENHRY, CDR2 SYGVKD. V lost 10 bases, J lost 0 bases, and 12 bases lay in between. This CDR3 has 13 amino acids. The CDR3 sequence: CASGLGMNTEAFF. CDR3 in DNA: TGTGCCAGTGGGTTAGGCATGAACACTGAAGCTTTCTTT.

Only a few counts were recorded for this clonotype. This chain uses TRBV7-2 with TRBJ2-1; the match to TRBD2 covers 10 bases. The junction had 4 bases not matched to a gene; V was cut back by 4 bases and J by 10 bases. CDR3 length: 13 residues. Germline V gives CDR1 SGHTA, CDR2 FQGNSA. The CDR3: CASSSILAGEQFF. The CDR3 coding sequence is TGTGCCAGCAGCTCCATACTAGCGGGAGAGCAGTTCTTC. Variable domain in full (rest from reference TRBV7-2 and TRBJ2-1): GAGVSQSPSNKVTEKGKDVELRCDPISGHTALYWYRQSLGQGLEFLIYFQGNSAPDKSGLPSDRFSAERTGGSVSTLTIQRTQQEDSAVYLCASSSILAGEQFFGPGTRLTVL.

This clonotype was detected only a few times. The chain recombines TRBV15 with TRBJ2-7; D ambiguous. V lost 0 bases, J lost 6 bases, and 12 bases lay in between. The CDR3 extends over 14 amino acids. Looked up from germline, CDR1 is LNHNV and CDR2 is YYDKDF (reference sequence). CDR3 DNA: TGTGCCACCAGCAGAGATCGTTCAGCAGCCGAGCAGTACGTC. As protein: CATSRDRSAAEQYV.

This clonotype appeared a few times. The chain combines TRBV20-1 with TRBJ2-1, with 9 bases fitting TRBD2. V dropped 1 base and J dropped 5; count of bases not matched to a gene: 3. From germline, CDR1 is DFQATT and CDR2 SNEGSKA (reference sequence). The CDR3 has 14 amino acids. The CDR3 reads CSARVAGEDNEQFF. As DNA, the CDR3 is TGCAGTGCTAGAGTAGCGGGAGAGGACAATGAGCAGTTCTTC.

The chain has TRBV5-1 and TRBJ1-1; tentative D call: TRBD1 (6 bases). Germline CDR1 SGHRS, CDR2 YFSETQ. This CDR3 has 15 residues. The ends were cut back, 2 bases at V and 5 bases at J, with 16 bases in the middle. The CDR3 loop reads CASSFKAQGETEAFF. In DNA, the CDR3 is TGCGCCAGCAGCTTTAAGGCACAGGGTGAAACTGAAGCTTTCTTT.

This clonotype was detected ten times or more. The chain recombines TRBV12-3 or TRBV12-4 with TRBJ2-1, with 7 bases fitting TRBD1. CDR3 length: 13 residues. The V gene end was trimmed by 6 bases and the J gene end by 4 bases; junction bases not matched to a gene: 3. The CDR3 DNA reads TGTGCCAGCAGCTTGGGACAGTACAATGAGCAGTTCTTC. Translation: CASSLGQYNEQFF.

This clonotype came up many times. The junction and the germline gene differ at one end; a read error may be behind it. The V and J genes are TRBV6-5 and TRBJ2-3; 8 bases map to TRBD2. CDR3 size: 16 residues. Germline V CDR1 and CDR2: MNHEY, SVGAGI. Here the CDR3 DNA reads TGTGCCAGCAGTAACTCAGCGGGAGACTACACAGATACGCAGTATTTT. Protein product: CASSNSAGDYTDTQYF.